Here is one T cell receptor (beta chain) with its context. Its target is not known. This entry comes from a study of response to subunit inactivated influenza vaccine. Each CDR3 protein gets one entry after TCRdb re-called the RT-PCR reads with MiXCR. The sample carries about 500,000 distinct CDR3 sequences, 16% recorded once. The CDR3 length is 12 residues. V dropped 6 bases and J dropped 6 bases, with 9 bases sitting between them. Looked up from germline, CDR1 is MDHEN and CDR2 is SYDVKM. Regarding the study as a whole: The authors suggested that few new T cells are recruited per seasonal influenza vaccination.

V gene TRBV28 combines with J gene TRBJ2-1; D remains unclear. The sequencing used CD4+ T cells sorted from PBMCs, collected roughly 24 months after vaccination. The origin of this receptor is a man between 45 and 75 years old who received an inactivated influenza vaccine. The CDR3 reads CASRGVSNEQFF. CDR3 sequence (DNA): TGTGCCAGCAGGGGTGTGAGCAATGAGCAGTTCTTC.